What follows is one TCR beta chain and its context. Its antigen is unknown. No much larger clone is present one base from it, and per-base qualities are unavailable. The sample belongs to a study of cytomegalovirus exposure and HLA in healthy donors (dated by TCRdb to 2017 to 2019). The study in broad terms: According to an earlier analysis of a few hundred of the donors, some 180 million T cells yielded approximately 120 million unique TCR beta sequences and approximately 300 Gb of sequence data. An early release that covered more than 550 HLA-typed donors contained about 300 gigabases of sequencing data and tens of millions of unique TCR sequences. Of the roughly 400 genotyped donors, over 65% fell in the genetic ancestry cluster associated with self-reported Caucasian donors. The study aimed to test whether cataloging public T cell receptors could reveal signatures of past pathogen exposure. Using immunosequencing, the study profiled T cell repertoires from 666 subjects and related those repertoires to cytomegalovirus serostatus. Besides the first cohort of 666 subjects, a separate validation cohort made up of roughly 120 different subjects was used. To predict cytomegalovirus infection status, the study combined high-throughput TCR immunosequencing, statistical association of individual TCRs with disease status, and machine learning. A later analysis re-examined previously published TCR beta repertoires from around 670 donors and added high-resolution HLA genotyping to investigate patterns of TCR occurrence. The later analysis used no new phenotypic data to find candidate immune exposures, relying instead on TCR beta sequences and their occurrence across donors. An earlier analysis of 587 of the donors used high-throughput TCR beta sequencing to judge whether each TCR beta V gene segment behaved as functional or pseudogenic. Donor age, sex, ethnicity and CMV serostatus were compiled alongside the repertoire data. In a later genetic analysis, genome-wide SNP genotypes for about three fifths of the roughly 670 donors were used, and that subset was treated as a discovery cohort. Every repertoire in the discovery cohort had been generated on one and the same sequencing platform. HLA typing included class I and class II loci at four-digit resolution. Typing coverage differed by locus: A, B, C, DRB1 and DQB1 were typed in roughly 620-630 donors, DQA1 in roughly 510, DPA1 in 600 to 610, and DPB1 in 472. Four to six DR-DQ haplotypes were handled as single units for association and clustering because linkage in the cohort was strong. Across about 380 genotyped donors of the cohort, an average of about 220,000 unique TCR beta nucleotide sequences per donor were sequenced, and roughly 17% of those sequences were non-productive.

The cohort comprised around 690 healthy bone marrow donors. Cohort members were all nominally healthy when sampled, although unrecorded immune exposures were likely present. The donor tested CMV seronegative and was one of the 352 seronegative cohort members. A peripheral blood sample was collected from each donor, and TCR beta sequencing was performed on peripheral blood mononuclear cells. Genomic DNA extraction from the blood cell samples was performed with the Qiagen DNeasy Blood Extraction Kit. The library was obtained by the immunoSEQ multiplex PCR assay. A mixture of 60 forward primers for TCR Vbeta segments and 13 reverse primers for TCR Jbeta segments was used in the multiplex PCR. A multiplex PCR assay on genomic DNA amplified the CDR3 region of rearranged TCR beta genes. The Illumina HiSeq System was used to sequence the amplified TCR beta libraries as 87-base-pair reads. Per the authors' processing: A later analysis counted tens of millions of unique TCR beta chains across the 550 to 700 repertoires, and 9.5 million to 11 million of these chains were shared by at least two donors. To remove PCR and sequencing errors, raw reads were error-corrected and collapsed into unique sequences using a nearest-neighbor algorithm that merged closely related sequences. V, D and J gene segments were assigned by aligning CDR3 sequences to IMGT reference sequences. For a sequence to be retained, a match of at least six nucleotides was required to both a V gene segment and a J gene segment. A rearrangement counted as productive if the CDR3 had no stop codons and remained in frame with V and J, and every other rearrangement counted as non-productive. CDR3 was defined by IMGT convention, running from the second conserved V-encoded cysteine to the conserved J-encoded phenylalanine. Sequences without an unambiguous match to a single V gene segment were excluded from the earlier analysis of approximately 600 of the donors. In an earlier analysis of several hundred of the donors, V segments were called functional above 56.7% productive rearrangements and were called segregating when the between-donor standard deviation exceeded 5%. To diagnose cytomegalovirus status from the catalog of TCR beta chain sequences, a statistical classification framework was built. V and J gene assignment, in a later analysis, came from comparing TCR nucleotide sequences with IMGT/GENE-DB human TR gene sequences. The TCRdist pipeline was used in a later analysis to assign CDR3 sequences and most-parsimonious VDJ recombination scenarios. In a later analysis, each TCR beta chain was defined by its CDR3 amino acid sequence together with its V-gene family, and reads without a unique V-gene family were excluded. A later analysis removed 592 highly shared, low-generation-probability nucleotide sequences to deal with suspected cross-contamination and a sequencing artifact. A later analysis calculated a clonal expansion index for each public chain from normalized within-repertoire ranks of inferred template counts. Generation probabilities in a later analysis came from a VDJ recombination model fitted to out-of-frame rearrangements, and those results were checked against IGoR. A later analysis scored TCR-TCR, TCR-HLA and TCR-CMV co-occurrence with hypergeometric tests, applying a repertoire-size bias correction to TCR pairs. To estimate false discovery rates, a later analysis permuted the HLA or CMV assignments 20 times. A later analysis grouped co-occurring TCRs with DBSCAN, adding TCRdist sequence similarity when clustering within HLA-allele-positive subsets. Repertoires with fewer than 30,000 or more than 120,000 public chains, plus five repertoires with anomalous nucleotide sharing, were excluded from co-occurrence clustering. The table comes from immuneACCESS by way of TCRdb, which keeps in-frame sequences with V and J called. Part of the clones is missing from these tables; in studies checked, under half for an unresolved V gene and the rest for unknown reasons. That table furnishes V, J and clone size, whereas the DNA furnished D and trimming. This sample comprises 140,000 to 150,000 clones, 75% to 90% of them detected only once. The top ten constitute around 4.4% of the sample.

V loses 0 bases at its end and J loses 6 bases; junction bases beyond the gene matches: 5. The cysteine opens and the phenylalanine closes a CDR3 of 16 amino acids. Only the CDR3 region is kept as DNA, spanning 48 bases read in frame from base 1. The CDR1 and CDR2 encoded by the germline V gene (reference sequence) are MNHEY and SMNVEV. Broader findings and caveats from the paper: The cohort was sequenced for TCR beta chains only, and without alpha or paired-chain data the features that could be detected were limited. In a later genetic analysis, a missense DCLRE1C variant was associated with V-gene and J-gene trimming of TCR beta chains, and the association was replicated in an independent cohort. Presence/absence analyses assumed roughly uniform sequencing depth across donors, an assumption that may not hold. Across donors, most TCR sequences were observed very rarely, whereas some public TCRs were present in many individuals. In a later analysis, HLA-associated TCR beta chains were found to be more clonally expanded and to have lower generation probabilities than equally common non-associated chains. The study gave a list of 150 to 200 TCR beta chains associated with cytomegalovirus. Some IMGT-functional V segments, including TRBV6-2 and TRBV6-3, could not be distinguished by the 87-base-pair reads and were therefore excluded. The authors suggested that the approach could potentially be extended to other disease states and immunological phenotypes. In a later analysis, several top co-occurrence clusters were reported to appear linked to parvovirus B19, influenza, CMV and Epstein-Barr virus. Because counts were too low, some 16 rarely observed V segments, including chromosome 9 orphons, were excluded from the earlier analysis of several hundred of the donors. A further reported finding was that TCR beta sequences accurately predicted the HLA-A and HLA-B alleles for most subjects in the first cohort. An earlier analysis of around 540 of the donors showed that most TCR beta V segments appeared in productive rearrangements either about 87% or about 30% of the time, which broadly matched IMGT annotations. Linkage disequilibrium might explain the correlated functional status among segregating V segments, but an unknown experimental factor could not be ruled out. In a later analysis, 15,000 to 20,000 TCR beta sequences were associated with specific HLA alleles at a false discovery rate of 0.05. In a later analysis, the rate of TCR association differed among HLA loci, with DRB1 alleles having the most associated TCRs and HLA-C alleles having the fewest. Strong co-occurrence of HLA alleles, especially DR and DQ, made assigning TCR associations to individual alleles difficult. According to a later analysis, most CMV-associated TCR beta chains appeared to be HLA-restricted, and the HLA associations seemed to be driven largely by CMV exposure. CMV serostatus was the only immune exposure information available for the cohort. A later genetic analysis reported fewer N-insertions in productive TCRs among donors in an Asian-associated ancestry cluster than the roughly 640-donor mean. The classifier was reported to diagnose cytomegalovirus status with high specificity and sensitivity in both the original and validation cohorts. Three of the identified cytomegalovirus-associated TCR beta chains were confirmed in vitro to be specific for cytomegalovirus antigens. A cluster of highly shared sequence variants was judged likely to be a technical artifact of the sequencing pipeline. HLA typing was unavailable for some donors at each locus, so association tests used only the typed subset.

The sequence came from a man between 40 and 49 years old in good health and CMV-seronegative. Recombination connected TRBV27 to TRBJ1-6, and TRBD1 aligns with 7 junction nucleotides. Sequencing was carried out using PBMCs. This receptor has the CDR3 CASSLSTGTPNSPLHF. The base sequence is TGTGCCAGCAGTTTATCGACAGGGACCCCTAATTCACCCCTCCACTTT.